This T cell receptor beta chain was sequenced for a study of Ad26.COV2.S vaccination and SARS-CoV-2 variants. Clones were read by immunoSEQ multiplex PCR, and TCRdb kept only the in-frame ones, dropping some. The sample lists roughly 150,000 clones, more than 80% occurring once. The table lists this clone with a count of one. The V segment lost 5 bases and the J segment 8 bases; nucleotides outside the gene matches: 4. The CDR3 runs 12 residues. Germline values: CDR1 LNHNV, CDR2 YYDKDF (reference sequence). The specimen was peripheral blood, collected after recovery from COVID-19. The chain links TRBV15 to TRBJ1-2, with TRBD1 identical over 8 bases. The clonotype originates from a human donor who had recovered from COVID-19. The CDR3 sequence: CATSQGARGYTF. CDR3 bases: TGTGCCACCAGCCAGGGGGCTCGGGGCTACACCTTC.